These 7 T cell receptor beta chains were all obtained from the same sample, sequenced in a study of T cells after posttransplantation cyclophosphamide. Produced via immunoSEQ multiplex PCR; TCRdb's table is partial and in-frame only. Sampling found approximately 3,200 clones, none seen once. Treatment was busulfan-fludarabine conditioning, a marrow graft, and cyclophosphamide on days +3 and +4. The sample consisted of PBMCs, taken after allogeneic stem cell transplant with posttransplant cyclophosphamide. These receptor sequences come from a female patient over 55 who received an allogeneic stem cell transplant from a related donor and was CMV-positive. Some of these T cells may belong to the graft donor.

By share, this clone counts as large. Germline and junction disagree at one end, which may indicate a read error. The chain has TRBV7-7 and TRBJ2-1, with D uncertain. Germline V gene lookup returns CDR1 SSHAT and CDR2 FNYEAQ (reference sequence). The CDR3 spans 14 residues. In DNA, the CDR3 is TGTGCTAGCAGCTTCGGTAGTCTCTACAATGAGCAGTTCTTC. It specifies CASSFGSLYNEQFF.

About this clone itself: A much larger clone lies a single base off, so this may be a read error. The rearrangement joins TRBV28 to TRBJ1-2, with D perhaps matching TRBD1 (5 bases). CDR3 length: 14 amino acids. Germline CDR1 reads MDHEN; CDR2 reads SYDVKM. Trimming pared 1 base from V and 2 bases from J, leaving 8 bases between. CDR3 sequence reads: CASSLYRTNYGYTF. CDR3 DNA sequence: TGTGCCAGCAGTTTATATCGGACAAACTATGGCTACACCTTC.

This clone was counted many times. The rearrangement joins TRBV7-9 to TRBJ2-1; D possibly matches TRBD1 or TRBD2 (5 bases each). The V end lost 7 bases, the J end lost 3 bases, and 10 bases lay between the germline ends. CDR3 length: 13 residues. Per germline, CDR1 SEHNR and CDR2 FQNEAQ (reference sequence). The chain's CDR3 is CASTEGSYNEQFF. The CDR3 DNA follows: TGTGCCAGCACCGAGGGGAGCTACAATGAGCAGTTCTTC.

The table lists this clone with many counts. One end of the junction varies from germline; a read error may be responsible. The V and J genes are TRBV28 and TRBJ2-1; 13 nucleotides agree with TRBD2. The CDR3 is 18 amino acids. Germline lookup yields CDR1 MDHEN and CDR2 SYDVKM. The CDR3 bases are TGTGCCGGCAGTACCGGACTAGCGGGAGTGTGGTCCTACAATGAGCAGTTCTTC. Its protein product is CAGSTGLAGVWSYNEQFF.

This clone showed up many times. The chain is built from TRBV2 and TRBJ2-7; 9 bases are shared with TRBD1. Germline V lookup: CDR1 SNHLY, CDR2 FYNNEI. The CDR3 is 15 amino acids. The ends lost 1 base at V and 3 bases at J; junction bases unmatched: 4. This CDR3 reads CASSEGGQGRYEQYF. In DNA, the CDR3 is TGTGCCAGCAGTGAAGGAGGACAGGGGCGCTACGAGCAGTACTTC.

This clone was counted many times. This chain links TRBV18 with TRBJ2-5; D might be TRBD2 (5 bases). The CDR3 is made up of 13 amino acids. V lost 5 bases and J 3 bases, leaving 10 bases between the germline ends. Germline-derived CDR1 and CDR2 are KGHSH and LQKENI. The CDR3 protein is CASSFTREETQYF. CDR3 bases: TGTGCCAGCTCATTCACTAGAGAAGAGACCCAGTACTTC.

This clone was picked up a small number of times. The J gene is TRBJ1-2, the V gene TRBV29-1; D call uncertain. This CDR3 comprises 14 residues. Germline CDR1 SQVTM, CDR2 ANQGSEA. V was trimmed by 3 bases and J by 3 bases, leaving 14 bases between them. The CDR3 DNA reads TGCAGCGTTGATGGCAGTCTCTCTTACTATGGCTACACCTTC. Protein sequence: CSVDGSLSYYGYTF.